This TCR beta chain was retrieved from a study of neurological immune-mediated disorders. The sample's time point: longitudinal time-point 3. Unsorted libraries used 2 million PBMCs kept at -80 degrees C. This clonotype has a count of ten or more. Its antigen is currently unknown. Findings and caveats of the study: Multiple sclerosis patients had less TCR clonal expansion than even healthy controls, unlike HTLV-1-associated myelopathy.

The CDR3 is 12 residues long. The ends were cut back, 5 bases at V and 6 bases at J, with 10 bases in the middle. In germline, CDR1 is SGHRS, CDR2 YFSETQ. It was by 5'RACE with 10-nucleotide random UMIs that the cDNA was made. TCRdb itself ran the 5' RACE reads through MiXCR, one entry per CDR3 protein. The sample lists more than 40,000 distinct CDR3 sequences; about 13% were seen once. The origin of this receptor is a male donor with HTLV-1-associated myelopathy (HAM/TSP). Sequencing used PBMCs. This chain connects TRBV5-1 to TRBJ2-3; D not resolved. In DNA form, the CDR3 reads TGCGCCAGCAGTCTCACTATGGATACGCAGTATTTT. Translating it yields CASSLTMDTQYF.